What follows is one T cell receptor (beta chain) and its context. The antigen remains unidentified. Researchers sorted naive CD8 T cells as cells that were CD8+CD4-CCR7+CD45RA+. Library preparation followed earlier protocols using designated TCR primers. MiXCR was run by TCRdb on the PCR reads, yielding one entry per CDR3 protein. This sample has approximately 680,000 distinct CDR3 sequences, with around 25% found just once. V gave up 4 bases and J gave up 6 bases; unmatched junction bases: 11. Germline-derived CDR1 and CDR2 are SGHTS and YDEGEE. The CDR3 spans 18 residues. The data originate from a study of molecular identifiers for immune sequencing clone quantification. The study, taken as a whole, reports: Beyond 20 RNA copies, clones held over 98% of effector molecules, compared with under 1% in naive cells.

The V call is TRBV5-8, the J call TRBJ2-2, with TRBD2 matching 14 bases. This sequence originates from a human donor in good health. Some libraries in this study had Jurkat cell RNA spiked in. The sequenced sample was naive CD8+ T cells from blood, with Jurkat cell RNA spiked in. The subset denotes: FACS-sorted CD8+CD4-CCR7+CD45RA+ naive T cells. The DNA for the CDR3 is TGTGCCAGCAGCCTGGGACTAGCGGGAGTCTCAGTCCCCGGGGAGCTGTTTTTT. It codes for CASSLGLAGVSVPGELFF.